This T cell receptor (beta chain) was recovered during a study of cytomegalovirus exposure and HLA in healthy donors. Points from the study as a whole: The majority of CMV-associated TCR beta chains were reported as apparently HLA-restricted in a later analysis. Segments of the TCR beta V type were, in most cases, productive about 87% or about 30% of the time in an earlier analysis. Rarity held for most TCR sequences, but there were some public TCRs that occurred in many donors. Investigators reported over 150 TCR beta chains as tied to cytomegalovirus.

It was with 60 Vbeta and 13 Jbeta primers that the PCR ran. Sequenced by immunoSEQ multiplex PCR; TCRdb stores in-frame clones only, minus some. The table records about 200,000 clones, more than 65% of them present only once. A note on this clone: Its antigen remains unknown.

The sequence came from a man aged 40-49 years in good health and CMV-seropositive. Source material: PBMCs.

The CDR3 sequence: CASRGDLAKNIQYF. In DNA form, the CDR3 reads TGTGCCAGCAGGGGAGATTTAGCCAAAAACATTCAGTACTTC. The chain joins TRBV28 to TRBJ2-4; D might be TRBD2 (5 bases). There are 14 residues in the CDR3. The V gene lost 6 bases and the J gene lost 0 bases, with 9 bases spanning the gap. CDR1 is MDHEN, CDR2 SYDVKM, per germline.